A selection of T cell receptor beta chains follows, all from one sample in a study of vaccination and CD4 T cells after COVID-19. The antigens of these receptors remain unknown. TCRdb re-derived calls from the PCR reads in MiXCR, one entry per CDR3 protein. This table has around 11,000 distinct CDR3 sequences, around 28% appearing once. The material sequenced was CD4+ T cells from blood, cultured in vitro. All receptors come from a human donor in good health. CDR3s include the opening cysteine and the closing phenylalanine or tryptophan. The D gene is left open where the match is weak. For some rows the clone size is stated as once, few or many, or as a class when expanded; others skip it.

.	TRBV19	.	TRBJ2-7	TGTGCCAGTAGTGCCCGCCATCTCGGAGGACATACCTACGAGCAGTACTTC	CASSARHLGGHTYEQYF
.	TRBV20-1	.	TRBJ2-3	TGCAGTGCCGAGGGGTTATCAGATACGCAGTATTTT	CSAEGLSDTQYF
few	TRBV7-8	TRBD2	TRBJ2-7	TGTGCCAGCAGCCTACTAGCGGGAGGGGACGAGCAGTACTTC	CASSLLAGGDEQYF
.	TRBV14	.	TRBJ2-7	TGTGCCAGCAGCCAAATCAACAGCCTCTACGAGCAGTACTTC	CASSQINSLYEQYF
.	TRBV19	.	TRBJ1-2	TGTGCCAGTAGTATAAGTCTCCAGTCTGGCTACACCTTC	CASSISLQSGYTF
once	TRBV28	.	TRBJ2-7	TGTGCCAGCAGGTCCCTGTACGGATACGAGCAGTACTTC	CASRSLYGYEQYF
medium-sized	TRBV20-1	.	TRBJ1-2	TGCAGTGCCCAGACCGCAGGGAAAGGCTACACCTTC	CSAQTAGKGYTF
few	TRBV7-2	.	TRBJ1-5	TGTGCCAGCAGCTTAAGTAGCAATCAGCCCCAGCATTTT	CASSLSSNQPQHF
few	TRBV6-1	TRBD1	TRBJ1-2	TGTGCCAGCAGATTACAGGGGCCTTCCTATGGCTACACCTTC	CASRLQGPSYGYTF
.	TRBV7-3	TRBD1	TRBJ2-7	TGTGCCAGCAGCCCGGACCCGGGACAGGCTTACGAGCAGTACTTC	CASSPDPGQAYEQYF
.	TRBV19	.	TRBJ2-5	TGTGCCAGTAGTACGACATGGGGGGAGGCCCAGTACTTC	CASSTTWGEAQYF
.	TRBV29-1	TRBD1	TRBJ2-1	TGCAGCGTTCAGAGGGACAGGGGGTACAATGAGCAGTTCTTC	CSVQRDRGYNEQFF
.	TRBV20-1	TRBD1	TRBJ1-1	TGCAGTGCTCCCCCACAGGGGAGGACTGAAGCTTTCTTT	CSAPPQGRTEAFF
few	TRBV27	TRBD2	TRBJ2-1	TGTGCCAGCAGTTTATCGGGGTCGGGGGGGGTCTCCTACAATGAGCAGTTCTTC	CASSLSGSGGVSYNEQFF
.	TRBV6-1	TRBD2	TRBJ2-1	TGTGCCAGCAGTCCTCGGGGGGGAGTATACAATGAGCAGTTCTTC	CASSPRGGVYNEQFF
few	TRBV27	TRBD1	TRBJ2-2	TGTGCCAGCAGTTACAGGGGGATGAACACCGGGGAGCTGTTTTTT	CASSYRGMNTGELFF
few	TRBV19	TRBD2	TRBJ2-5	TGTGCCACCCGCCTAGCGGGGGAGACCCAGTACTTC	CATRLAGETQYF
.	TRBV28	.	TRBJ1-2	TGTGCCAGCAGTTTATTGGGGGACTATGGCTACACCTTC	CASSLLGDYGYTF
.	TRBV6-1	TRBD1	TRBJ2-1	TGTGCCAGCAAATTAGGGGGCGCTGAGCAGTTCTTC	CASKLGGAEQFF
few	TRBV29-1	TRBD2	TRBJ2-3	TGCAGCGTCCATCTAGCGGGAGCGGATACGCAGTATTTT	CSVHLAGADTQYF
few	TRBV5-1	.	TRBJ2-1	TGCGCCAGCTCCCCCGAGGGAAGGTCCCCGAATGAGCAGTTCTTC	CASSPEGRSPNEQFF
.	TRBV7-9	.	TRBJ1-6	TGTGCCAGCAGCTCTAATTCACCCCTCCACTTT	CASSSNSPLHF
.	TRBV9	.	TRBJ1-2	TGTGCCAGCAGCGTAGTCAAGCCGAACTATGGCTACACCTTC	CASSVVKPNYGYTF
.	TRBV27	.	TRBJ1-2	TGTGCCAGCAGCTCCGGGTCAACTTCTTTCTGGCATGGCTACACCTTC	CASSSGSTSFWHGYTF
few	TRBV7-2	.	TRBJ2-5	TGTGCCAGCAGCTTTTTACAGGCCCCCAGGGAGACCCAGTACTTC	CASSFLQAPRETQYF
.	TRBV20-1	TRBD2	TRBJ2-1	TGCAGTGCTCCCGGCGGGAGCGGAAGTACGAGCTCCTACAATGAGCAGTTCTTC	CSAPGGSGSTSSYNEQFF
.	TRBV7-8	TRBD1	TRBJ2-2	TGTGCCAGCAGCTTAGTTACAGGGGTAACCGGGGAGCTGTTTTTT	CASSLVTGVTGELFF
once	TRBV5-1	.	TRBJ2-5	TGCGCCAGCACCTCGACGCAAGAGACCCAGTACTTC	CASTSTQETQYF
few	TRBV6-2/TRBV6-3	.	TRBJ2-7	TGTGCCAGCAGTTACTCGGAGGTCTCCTCCGAGCAGTACTTC	CASSYSEVSSEQYF
medium-sized	TRBV20-1	.	TRBJ1-1	TGCAGTGCTGAAATGTCGTCGGGCACTGAAGCTTTCTTT	CSAEMSSGTEAFF
few	TRBV7-9	.	TRBJ2-7	TGTGCCAGCAGCCCCAAGGGCCCTTACGAGCAGTACTTC	CASSPKGPYEQYF
.	TRBV28	.	TRBJ2-5	TGTGCCAGCGGGCCCCAAGAGACCCAGTACTTC	CASGPQETQYF
.	TRBV9	TRBD1	TRBJ1-1	TGTGCCAGCAGATGGACAGGGGCAGAGACGACTGAAGCTTTCTTT	CASRWTGAETTEAFF
.	TRBV9	.	TRBJ1-2	TGTGCCAGCAGTCCCGGGAGGAACTATGGCTACACCTTC	CASSPGRNYGYTF
.	TRBV19	TRBD2	TRBJ2-5	TGTGCCAGTAGACTAGCGGGAGAGACCCAGTACTTC	CASRLAGETQYF
.	TRBV18	.	TRBJ2-2	TGTGCCAGCTCACCAGGACGTCCGGCCGGGGAGCTGTTTTTT	CASSPGRPAGELFF
.	TRBV20-1	TRBD2	TRBJ2-1	TGCAGTGTCAGGACTAGCGGGATTCGTCAGTTCTTC	CSVRTSGIRQFF
few	TRBV20-1	.	TRBJ2-7	TGCAGTGCTAGTACCTCCTACGAGCAGTACTTC	CSASTSYEQYF
.	TRBV20-1	.	TRBJ1-5	TGCAGTGCCAGACAAGGTGAGGATCAGCCCCAGCATTTT	CSARQGEDQPQHF
few	TRBV11-2	.	TRBJ2-1	TGTGCCAGCAGCGACCTAAGACAAGGTGAGCAGTTCTTC	CASSDLRQGEQFF
.	TRBV19	.	TRBJ2-2	TGTGCCAGTAGTATCTCGCAACTCTACACCGGGGAGCTGTTTTTT	CASSISQLYTGELFF
.	TRBV6-1	.	TRBJ2-7	TGTGCCAGCAGTGTCCGGGTCAGGGACATTCGGGGCGAGCAGTACTTC	CASSVRVRDIRGEQYF
few	TRBV6-5	.	TRBJ2-1	TGTGCCAGCAGTTACTCGCAGGGGCTCGTCAATGAGCAGTTCTTC	CASSYSQGLVNEQFF
few	TRBV4-2	.	TRBJ1-1	TGTGCCAGCAGCCAAGTGGGACTGAACACTGAAGCTTTCTTT	CASSQVGLNTEAFF
.	TRBV20-1	.	TRBJ2-1	TGCAGTGCTACAGGGGAAAAGCAGTTCTTC	CSATGEKQFF
.	TRBV7-2	.	TRBJ2-7	TGTGCCAGCAGCTTGATCCCCTACGAGCAGTACTTC	CASSLIPYEQYF
.	TRBV7-8	.	TRBJ1-6	TGTGCCAGCAGCTTAGGGAGGCCGGTAAATTCACCCCTCCACTTT	CASSLGRPVNSPLHF
.	TRBV19	.	TRBJ2-1	TGTGCCAGTAGTATAGCGGGCTCCTACAATGAGCAGTTCTTC	CASSIAGSYNEQFF
.	TRBV5-6	TRBD2	TRBJ2-5	TGTGCCAGCAGCCCGGGACTAGCGGGAGTGGGGGTGACCCAGTACTTC	CASSPGLAGVGVTQYF
few	TRBV6-1	.	TRBJ1-5	TGTGCCAGCAGTGATTGGAATAGCAATCAGCCCCAGCATTTT	CASSDWNSNQPQHF
.	TRBV7-7	.	TRBJ2-1	TGTGCTAGCAGTACCGGGACAAACAATGAGCAGTTCTTC	CASSTGTNNEQFF
.	TRBV7-7	.	TRBJ1-5	TGTGCTAGCAGCCTAGGAGGGGATTATAGCAATCAGCCCCAGCATTTT	CASSLGGDYSNQPQHF
.	TRBV28	.	TRBJ2-1	TGTGCCAGCAGTCTTGTCGGGGATGAGCAGTTCTTC	CASSLVGDEQFF
.	TRBV27	TRBD1	TRBJ2-5	TGTGCCAGCAGTCCGACAGGGATTCAAGAGACCCAGTACTTC	CASSPTGIQETQYF
.	TRBV24-1	TRBD2	TRBJ2-1	TGTGCCACCAGTGACGCGGGACTAGCTTTCAATGAGCAGTTCTTC	CATSDAGLAFNEQFF
.	TRBV5-4	TRBD1	TRBJ1-1	TGTGCCAGCAGCCGAACAGGGGCTAGGACTGAAGCTTTCTTT	CASSRTGARTEAFF
.	TRBV28	TRBD1	TRBJ2-5	TGTGCCAGCAGTTTATTTGGAGGGGGGTGGGACAGGGGGAGGCAAGAGACCCAGTACTTC	CASSLFGGGWDRGRQETQYF
medium-sized	TRBV27	.	TRBJ1-5	TGTGCCAGCCGAGGGGATAGGTTCGGTCAGCCCCAGCATTTT	CASRGDRFGQPQHF
.	TRBV19	.	TRBJ2-1	TGTGCCAGTATACCCAATCGGAACTCCTACAATGAGCAGTTCTTC	CASIPNRNSYNEQFF